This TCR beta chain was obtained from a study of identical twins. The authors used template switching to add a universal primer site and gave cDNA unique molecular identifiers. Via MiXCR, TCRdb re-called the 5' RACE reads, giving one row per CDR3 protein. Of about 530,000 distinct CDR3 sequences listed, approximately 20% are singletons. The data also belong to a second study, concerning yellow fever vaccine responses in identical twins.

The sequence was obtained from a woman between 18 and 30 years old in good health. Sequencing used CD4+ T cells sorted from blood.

The CDR3 loop reads CASSQTATTLSYEQYF. The CDR3 coding sequence is TGCGCCAGCAGCCAAACCGCGACTACCCTATCCTACGAGCAGTACTTC. The rearrangement uses TRBV4-1 and TRBJ2-7, with D possibly being TRBD2 (5 bases). V was cut by 2 bases and J by 1 base, with 15 bases left in between. CDR1 is MGHRA and CDR2 is YSYEKL in the germline V gene. The CDR3 runs 16 residues.